This T cell receptor (beta chain) was sequenced during a study of blood T cell repertoires in COVID-19. Study summary: Specimens from acute and convalescent COVID-19 originated in the United States, Italy and Spain. PBMCs, B-cell-depleted T cells, or T cells provided the cDNA or gDNA that made up the material.

CDR3 length equals 15 residues. Germline V gene lookup returns CDR1 SGDLS and CDR2 YYNGEE. V lost 0 bases, J lost 2 bases, and 11 bases lay in between. In the original analysis: The authors estimated nucleated cell counts from reference gene primer amplification. Assay: immunoSEQ multiplex PCR; the TCRdb copy retains only in-frame clones and omits some. V, J and clone size are those of that table, while D and trimming were read from the DNA. This sample carries more than 150,000 clones, 90% of them seen once, and the ten largest clones take approximately 0.64%. Source material: peripheral blood. V gene TRBV9 combines with J gene TRBJ1-1; D call uncertain. The receptor's source is a man aged 45-65 years with acute or convalescent COVID-19. This CDR3 reads CASSVEGRPNTEAFF. The CDR3 DNA follows: TGTGCCAGCAGCGTAGAAGGGAGACCCAACACTGAAGCTTTCTTT. Complete variable domain (other parts from reference TRBV9 and TRBJ1-1): DSGVTQTPKHLITATGQRVTLRCSPRSGDLSVYWYQQSLDQGLQFLIQYYNGEERAKGNILERFSAQQFPDLHSELNLSSLELGDSALYFCASSVEGRPNTEAFFGQGTRLTVV.